This entry lists 20 T cell receptor beta chains sequenced from one sample in a study of neurological immune-mediated disorders. TCRdb fed the 5' RACE reads into MiXCR, producing one record per CDR3 protein. Among over 55,000 distinct CDR3 sequences listed, 2% to 3% were seen once. The sequenced sample consisted of PBMCs. Every receptor here comes from a man aged 50 or older with multiple sclerosis.

This clonotype was found many times. V is TRBV5-1 and J is TRBJ1-1; TRBD1 matches at 7 bases. The germline V gene encodes CDR1 SGHRS and CDR2 YFSETQ. The CDR3 sequence is 14 residues long. Losses at the gene ends were 7 bases for V and 1 base for J; bases not matched to a gene: 7. Here the CDR3 DNA reads TGCGCCAGCTATCGTGGGACAGAGAACACTGAAGCTTTCTTT. Its translation is CASYRGTENTEAFF.

This clonotype was recorded many times. V and J are TRBV7-2 and TRBJ2-7, with 7 bases aligning to TRBD1. J was trimmed by 2 bases and V by 5 bases; bases with no gene match: 15. This CDR3 spans 17 amino acids. CDR1 and CDR2 from the germline V gene are SGHTA and FQGNSA. In nucleotides, the CDR3 is TGTGCCAGCAGCCCACCCCATAAAAGGGACAGCACCTACGAGCAGTACTTC. Amino acids: CASSPPHKRDSTYEQYF.

This clonotype was recorded many times. The CDR3 coding sequence is TGTGCCAGCAGCTTCGTAGCGGGGGGGACAGATACGCAGTATTTT. It codes for CASSFVAGGTDTQYF. The chain links TRBV7-8 to TRBJ2-3, with 11 bases aligning to TRBD2. Unmatched junction bases numbered 2, after V lost 3 bases and J lost 3 bases. CDR1 is SGHVS, CDR2 FQNEAQ, per germline. The CDR3 totals 15 residues.

This clonotype appeared many times. The genes are TRBV12-3 or TRBV12-4 and TRBJ1-2; D is possibly TRBD1 (6 bases). The V end was cut by 7 bases, the J end by 9 bases, with 18 bases between. The CDR3 is 13 amino acids. This CDR3 reads CASTTDRRGSYTF. For the CDR3, the DNA is TGTGCCAGCACTACAGACAGGAGAGGAAGCTACACCTTC.

This clonotype was counted ten times or more. V gene TRBV20-1 combines with J gene TRBJ2-3, with D unclear. The CDR3 covers 12 residues. Trimming pared 7 bases from V and 4 bases from J, leaving 12 bases between. The germline CDR1 and CDR2 sequences are DFQATT and SNEGSKA (reference sequence). The CDR3 DNA reads as TGCAGTGTGCCAAGAGTCCCAGATACGCAGTATTTT. The encoded protein is CSVPRVPDTQYF.

In this sample, this clonotype turned up many times. The chain carries TRBV20-1 and TRBJ2-7; D gene ambiguous. Germline V lookup: CDR1 DFQATT, CDR2 SNEGSKA (reference sequence). The CDR3 extends over 15 amino acids. Trimming left V 0 bases short and J 2 bases short, with 14 bases between. For the CDR3, the DNA is TGCAGTGCTAGAGATGAATCCGGGTGGACCTACGAGCAGTACTTC. Translation gives CSARDESGWTYEQYF.

This clonotype was detected many times. The chain employs TRBV15 and TRBJ1-5; D gene ambiguous. V shed 0 bases and J shed 5 bases, with 5 bases lying between them. The CDR3 runs to 13 residues. Germline V gives CDR1 LNHNV, CDR2 YYDKDF (reference sequence). CDR3: CATSRERHQPQHF. The CDR3, as DNA: TGTGCCACCAGCAGAGAGAGACATCAGCCCCAGCATTTT.

This clonotype appeared many times. The chain links TRBV4-3 to TRBJ2-4; tentatively, D is TRBD1 (6 bases). With 1 base removed from V and 4 bases from J, the gap between germline ends came to 14 bases. The CDR3 spans 16 residues. Germline V gives CDR1 LGHNA, CDR2 YSLEER. The CDR3 coding sequence is TGCGCCAGCAGCCAAGTGGGACACCTCTTGAAAAACATTCAGTACTTC. This encodes CASSQVGHLLKNIQYF.

This clonotype was counted many times. The chain is built from TRBV6-6 and TRBJ1-2; weak D call: TRBD1 (5 bases). Trimming stripped 6 bases from V and 1 base from J, with 12 bases between. Looked up from germline, CDR1 is MNHNY and CDR2 is SVGAGI (reference sequence). The CDR3 contains 14 residues. The CDR3 here is CASSQAGVNYGYTF. For the CDR3, the DNA is TGTGCCAGCAGCCAAGCGGGGGTTAACTATGGCTACACCTTC.

This clonotype was counted many times. The chain carries TRBV5-5 and TRBJ2-1; TRBD1 is a possible D gene (6 bases). V dropped 2 bases and J dropped 8 bases, with 11 bases sitting between them. The CDR3 loop spans 13 amino acids. Germline V lookup: CDR1 SGHKS, CDR2 YYEKEE (reference sequence). This chain's CDR3 is CASSLPPGDEQFF. The CDR3 DNA follows: TGTGCCAGCAGCTTACCCCCAGGGGATGAGCAGTTCTTC.

This clonotype was seen many times. The chain employs TRBV4-3 and TRBJ2-5; TRBD1 agrees at 8 bases. V lost 0 bases to trimming and J lost 7 bases; unmatched junction nucleotides: 10. In germline, CDR1 is LGHNA, CDR2 YSLEER. The CDR3 is made up of 16 amino acids. The CDR3 spells CASSQDGSGGAGTQYF. DNA for the CDR3: TGCGCCAGCAGCCAAGATGGGTCAGGGGGCGCCGGGACCCAGTACTTC.

This clonotype was observed many times. The chain links TRBV20-1 to TRBJ1-2, with TRBD1 matching over 7 bases. V gave up 4 bases and J gave up 5 bases; unmatched junction bases: 4. Germline CDR1 is DFQATT and CDR2 is SNEGSKA (reference sequence). This CDR3 has 12 amino acids. CDR3: CSAMAGGYGYTF. The CDR3, as DNA: TGCAGTGCTATGGCAGGGGGTTATGGCTACACCTTC.

This clonotype has at least ten counts. CDR3 in DNA: TGCGCCAGCAGCCACGGGGTGTCGGTCAACAGGGCGTACCAAGAGACCCAGTACTTC. This sequence encodes CASSHGVSVNRAYQETQYF. The chain couples TRBV5-1 to TRBJ2-5, with D perhaps matching TRBD1 (6 bases). V was pared by 4 bases and J by 0 bases, with 25 bases between. The CDR3 spans 19 residues. In germline, CDR1 is SGHRS, CDR2 YFSETQ.

This clonotype was found many times. The chain has TRBV5-6 and TRBJ2-5; the D gene is possibly TRBD2 (5 bases). Germline CDR1 and CDR2: SGHDT and YYEEEE. This CDR3 has 13 amino acids. Trimming pared 2 bases from V and 5 bases from J, leaving 10 bases between. DNA for the CDR3: TGTGCCAGCAGCTTTACGGGGTGGGAGACCCAGTACTTC. Residues: CASSFTGWETQYF.

There are many counts of this clonotype. The chain recombines TRBV12-3 or TRBV12-4 with TRBJ1-2; D possibly corresponds to TRBD1 (5 bases). Between the trimmed V and J ends, which lost 5 bases and 4 bases, there was a span of 17 bases. The CDR3 contains 15 residues. Here the CDR3 reads CASSPDTGGGYGYTF. The CDR3 bases are TGTGCCAGCAGTCCGGACACCGGAGGTGGCTATGGCTACACCTTC.

Regarding this clonotype: A much larger clone differs from this one at a single base, so this may be a read error. The chain couples TRBV20-1 to TRBJ2-7; 9 bases are shared with TRBD1. The germline CDR1 and CDR2 sequences are DFQATT and SNEGSKA (reference sequence). This CDR3 has 14 amino acids. The CDR3 is CRAIQGAFNYEQYF. The DNA of the CDR3 is TGCCGTGCTATACAGGGGGCTTTTAACTACGAGCAGTACTTC.

This clonotype was picked up many times. The chain joins TRBV6-2 or TRBV6-3 to TRBJ2-4; 9 bases match TRBD1. The CDR3 consists of 14 residues. The V gene's germline CDR1 is MNHEY and CDR2 SVGEGT. The ends lost 6 bases at V and 7 bases at J; junction bases unmatched: 7. The CDR3: CASSPGTGSNIQYF. The DNA of the CDR3 is TGTGCCAGCAGCCCCGGGACAGGGTCGAACATTCAGTACTTC.

This clonotype was found many times. The chain uses TRBV6-2 or TRBV6-3 and TRBJ2-5, with 13 nucleotides matching TRBD2. The CDR3 contains 15 residues. The V segment lost 6 bases and the J segment 5 bases; nucleotides outside the gene matches: 6. Germline CDR1 MNHEY, CDR2 SVGEGT. The CDR3 coding sequence is TGTGCCAGCAGCAGACTAGCGGGGGGTCGGGAGACCCAGTACTTC. It yields the protein CASSRLAGGRETQYF.

This clonotype showed up many times. The chain has TRBV6-2 or TRBV6-3 and TRBJ2-6, with 7 bases matching TRBD1. The CDR3 has 18 residues. After removal of 0 bases from V and 3 bases from J, the junction contained 8 bases not matched to a gene. Germline loops: CDR1 MNHEY, CDR2 SVGEGT. For the CDR3, the DNA is TGTGCCAGCAGTTACTCACGAGGGGGCGCGGTTGGGGCCAACGTCCTGACTTTC. Amino acid sequence: CASSYSRGGAVGANVLTF.

This clonotype was observed at least ten times. The gene calls are TRBV20-1 and TRBJ2-1, with 11 bases aligning to TRBD2. V lost 8 bases to trimming and J lost 10 bases; unmatched junction nucleotides: 10. Germline-derived CDR1 and CDR2 are DFQATT and SNEGSKA (reference sequence). The CDR3 has 13 amino acids. Here the CDR3 DNA reads TGCAGTTCCAAGGTAGCGGGGGGGGTAGAGCAGTTCTTC. Translation: CSSKVAGGVEQFF.